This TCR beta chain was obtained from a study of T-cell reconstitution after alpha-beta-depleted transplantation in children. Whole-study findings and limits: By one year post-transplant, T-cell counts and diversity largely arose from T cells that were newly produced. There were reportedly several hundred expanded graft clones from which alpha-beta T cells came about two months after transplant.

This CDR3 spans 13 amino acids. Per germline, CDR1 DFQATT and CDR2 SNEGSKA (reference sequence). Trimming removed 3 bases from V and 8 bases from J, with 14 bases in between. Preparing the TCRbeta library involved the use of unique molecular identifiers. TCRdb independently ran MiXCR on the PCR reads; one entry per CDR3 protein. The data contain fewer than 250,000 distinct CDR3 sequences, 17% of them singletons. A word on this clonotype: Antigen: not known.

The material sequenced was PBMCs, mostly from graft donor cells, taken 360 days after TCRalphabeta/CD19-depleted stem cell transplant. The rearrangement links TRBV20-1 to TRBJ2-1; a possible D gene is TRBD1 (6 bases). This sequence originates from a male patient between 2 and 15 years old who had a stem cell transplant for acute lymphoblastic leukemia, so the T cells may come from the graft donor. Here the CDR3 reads CSARRPAGDEQFF. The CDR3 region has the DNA TGCAGTGCTAGGCGACCAGCAGGGGATGAGCAGTTCTTC.